This T cell receptor beta chain originates from a study of blood T cell repertoires in COVID-19. About the research overall: Samples came from the United States, Italy and Spain, spanning acute and convalescent COVID-19.

Sequenced by immunoSEQ multiplex PCR; TCRdb stores in-frame clones only, minus some. The sample carries about 320,000 clones, about nine tenths recorded once. This clone was recorded only once. The CDR3 has 15 amino acids. Germline CDR1 and CDR2: SGHDT and YYEEEE. Losses at the gene ends were 5 bases for V and 5 bases for J; bases not matched to a gene: 8. Sequenced: peripheral blood. The chain recombines TRBV5-6 with TRBJ1-5; 9 nucleotides line up with TRBD1. The clonotype originates from a woman aged 25-40 years with COVID-19, enrolled during active disease. The CDR3 sequence is CASRRRDRADQPQHF. DNA of the CDR3: TGTGCCAGCAGGCGAAGGGACAGGGCGGATCAGCCCCAGCATTTT.